These 9 T cell receptor beta chains were all obtained from the same sample, sequenced in a study of T cell repertoires in cytomegalovirus infection (dated by TCRdb to 2018 to 2020). TCRdb names Illumina HiSeq 1500 as the instrument used. TCRdb cleaned the public reads at Q25 with fastp, built clones with MiXCR and kept in-frame beta chains. When rows share a CDR3 protein, they turn into one entry using the most common DNA and genes. Recorded for this sample are 300,000 or so distinct CDR3 sequences; over 20% of them occurred a single time. Approximately 14% of the sample lies in the top ten. The sequenced material came from PBMCs. These TCRs come from a human donor in good health (CMV status not recorded). Some clones in this sample may be carry-over from other donors' samples.

This rearrangement joins TRBV7-6 to TRBJ2-1; 9 bases agree with TRBD2. The germline V gene has CDR1 SGHVS and CDR2 FNYEAQ. The CDR3 covers 15 residues. J was trimmed by 7 bases and V by 6 bases; bases with no gene match: 10. CDR3 sequence: CASSPGTSFGNEQFF. The CDR3 DNA reads as TGTGCCAGCAGTCCCGGGACTAGCTTCGGGAATGAGCAGTTCTTC. Together with reference TRBV7-6 and TRBJ2-1, the CDR3 gives the full variable domain: GAGVSQSPRYKVTKRGQDVALRCDPISGHVSLYWYRQALGQGPEFLTYFNYEAQQDKSGLPNDRFSAERPEGSISTLTIQRTEQRDSAMYRCASSPGTSFGNEQFFGPGTRLTVL.

The chain employs TRBV20-1 and TRBJ1-6; 7 bases agree with TRBD1. Germline CDR1 DFQATT, CDR2 SNEGSKA (reference sequence). Germline trimming cut 2 bases from V and 0 bases from J; bases unmatched to any gene: 1. The CDR3 is made up of 15 amino acids. CDR3 in amino acids: CSARRDSSYNSPLHF. The CDR3 nucleotides are TGCAGTGCTAGAAGGGACAGCTCCTATAATTCACCCCTCCACTTT.

The chain links TRBV20-1 to TRBJ2-3, with 11 positions matching TRBD2. The CDR3 length is 15 residues. Germline V gene data show CDR1 as DFQATT and CDR2 as SNEGSKA (reference sequence). Germline trimming cut 6 bases from V and 0 bases from J; bases unmatched to any gene: 5. CDR3: CSAEGLAESTDTQYF. In DNA, the CDR3 is TGCAGTGCCGAGGGACTAGCGGAGAGCACAGATACGCAGTATTTT.

This chain uses TRBV7-6 with TRBJ2-5; D gene unclear. The germline V and J ends were trimmed by 2 bases and 7 bases, with 14 bases remaining between them. The germline V gene encodes CDR1 SGHVS and CDR2 FNYEAQ. The CDR3 spans 14 residues. The CDR3 DNA is TGTGCCAGCAGCTTAATACAGTCGGATCGGACCCAGTACTTC. Translated: CASSLIQSDRTQYF. Filled out from reference TRBV7-6 and TRBJ2-5, the complete variable domain reads GAGVSQSPRYKVTKRGQDVALRCDPISGHVSLYWYRQALGQGPEFLTYFNYEAQQDKSGLPNDRFSAERPEGSISTLTIQRTEQRDSAMYRCASSLIQSDRTQYFGPGTRLLVL.

In its sample, this clonotype was seen many times. The V call is TRBV28, the J call TRBJ2-7, with D possibly matching TRBD2 (6 bases). V lost 8 bases and J 7 bases, leaving 18 bases between the germline ends. CDR3 size: 13 residues. The germline gives CDR1 MDHEN, CDR2 SYDVKM. CDR3 region: CASRKASAGEQYF. Here the CDR3 DNA reads TGTGCCAGCCGTAAGGCGAGCGCGGGGGAGCAGTACTTC.

This clonotype was seen a few times. V gene TRBV6-6 combines with J gene TRBJ2-2; a weak D match, TRBD2 (5 bases). CDR3 length: 15 residues. Germline CDR1 MNHNY, CDR2 SVGAGI (reference sequence). V lost 2 bases and J lost 1, with 8 bases in between. CDR3 bases: TGTGCCAGCAGTTACGGGAGTGTGAACACCGGGGAGCTGTTTTTT. Translating it yields CASSYGSVNTGELFF.

In this sample, this clonotype turned up many times. The gene calls are TRBV6-2 or TRBV6-3 and TRBJ2-1; 10 nucleotides match TRBD2. This CDR3 is built from 15 residues. Germline values: CDR1 MNHEY, CDR2 SVGEGT. With V trimmed by 8 bases and J by 9 bases, 13 bases remained unmatched. The CDR3 sequence is CASLPDSGRRAEQFF. The CDR3 coding sequence is TGTGCCAGCCTTCCGGATAGCGGGAGGCGAGCTGAGCAGTTCTTC.

V is TRBV29-1 and J is TRBJ2-1, with 8 bases fitting TRBD2. This CDR3 region has 13 residues. CDR1 SQVTM and CDR2 ANQGSEA come from the germline V gene. CDR3 DNA sequence: TGCAGAGTAACAAGCGGGAGTTACAATGAGCAGTTCTTC. The encoded protein is CRVTSGSYNEQFF.

This clonotype was counted ten times or more. This chain links TRBV7-3 with TRBJ2-2, with a possible D match to TRBD2 (7 bases). Germline CDR1 reads SGHTA; CDR2 reads FQGTGA. The germline V and J ends were trimmed by 6 bases and 1 base, with 9 bases remaining between them. The CDR3 loop spans 14 amino acids. As DNA, the CDR3 is TGTGCCAGCAGAGGGGGGGGGAACACCGGGGAGCTGTTTTTT. Translating gives CASRGGGNTGELFF. The full variable domain, in which reference TRBV7-3 and TRBJ2-2 provide the parts outside the CDR3, is GAGVSQTPSNKVTEKGKYVELRCDPISGHTALYWYRQSLGQGPEFLIYFQGTGAADDSGLPNDRFFAVRPEGSVSTLKIQRTERGDSAVYLCASRGGGNTGELFFGEGSRLTVL.